This TCR beta chain was identified in a study of blood T cell repertoires in COVID-19 (dated by TCRdb to about 2020). Regarding the study in general: The collaborator samples originated in the United States, Italy and Spain and spanned the acute and convalescent phases of COVID-19. The samples were drawn from the first 160 participants of the ongoing ImmuneRACE study and from some 1,300 subjects provided by 6 global collaborators. The material from the prospective study consisted of cDNA or gDNA derived from T cells, B-cell-depleted T cells, or PBMCs. The repertoires were released in a freely available public database meant as a resource for research on the immune response to SARS-CoV-2. Deeply sampled blood TCRbeta repertoires from subjects exposed to, actively infected with, or recovered from COVID-19 were included in the dataset. A de-identified subject ID, COVID-19 status, age in years and sex were almost always included in the sample metadata. Where HLA class I and class II types were available, the types were taken from metadata supplied by the sample provider, not from assay-based typing. What the study reported, not specific to this receptor: How much clinical and demographic metadata was included differed by source and by participant, and the metadata was provided uncurated.

From its cysteine to its phenylalanine, the CDR3 spans 12 amino acids. Of all the DNA, just the CDR3 is kept, 36 bases in frame from base 1. CDR1 SGHDT and CDR2 YYEEEE were looked up in the germline V gene. V is clipped by 5 bases and J by 5 bases, and the sequence between their germline boundaries is 10 bases long. Notes on this clone: It has no known antigen specificity. Base quality data are lacking; no much larger clone is found one base away.

TCRbeta CDR3 regions were amplified from genomic DNA using the immunoSEQ Assay, a bias-controlled multiplex PCR. The published analysis was carried out like this. The number of nucleated cells in each sample was estimated by amplification of reference gene primers within the assay. Sequence reads were collapsed and filtered to measure the absolute abundance of every unique TCRbeta CDR3 rearrangement. For each sample, productive Simpson clonality was calculated by taking the square root of Simpson's diversity index across productive rearrangements. Not all clones reach the TCRdb copy of this immuneACCESS table, which keeps in-frame sequences only. Checked studies attribute under half of the gap to unresolved V genes and leave the rest unexplained. The DNA gave D and trimming, while V, J and clone size come from that table. Counted in this sample were around 140,000 clones; about 87% of them appeared once. Jointly, the top ten make up about 1.7% of the sample.

Whole blood was collected in K2EDTA tubes by collaborating institutions according to the institutions' own protocols. For TCRbeta analysis, collaborator samples were shipped as frozen whole blood, as isolated PBMCs, or as DNA extracted from either sample type. The receptor was derived from a woman aged 45-65 years with acute or convalescent COVID-19. This chain joins TRBV5-6 to TRBJ2-5, and the D gene may be TRBD2, 6 bases matching. Sequencing input: peripheral blood. The nucleotide sequence is given as TGTGCCAGCAGTTCTAGCGTCGAGACCCAGTACTTC. This translates into CASSSSVETQYF.